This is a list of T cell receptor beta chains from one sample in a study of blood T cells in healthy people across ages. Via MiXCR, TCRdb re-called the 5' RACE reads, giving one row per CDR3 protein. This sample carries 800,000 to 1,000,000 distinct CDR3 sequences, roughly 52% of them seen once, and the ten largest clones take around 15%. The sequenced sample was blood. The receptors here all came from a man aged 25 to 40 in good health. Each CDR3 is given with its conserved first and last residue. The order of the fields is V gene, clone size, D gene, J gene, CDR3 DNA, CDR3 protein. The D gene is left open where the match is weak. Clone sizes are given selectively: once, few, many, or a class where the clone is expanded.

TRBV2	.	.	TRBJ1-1	TGTGCCAGCAGCACCCCCAGGGGAAGGACTGAAGCTTTCTTT	CASSTPRGRTEAFF
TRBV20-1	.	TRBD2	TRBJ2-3	TGCAGTGCTAAAGCGGGGGGTCAAGATACGCAGTATTTT	CSAKAGGQDTQYF
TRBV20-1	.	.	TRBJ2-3	TGCAGTGCTATCTCTCCCGGGCTGGGCACAGATACGCAGTATTTT	CSAISPGLGTDTQYF
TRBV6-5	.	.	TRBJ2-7	TGTGCCAGCAGTTACTCCCGGGCATTCTACGAGCAGTACTTC	CASSYSRAFYEQYF
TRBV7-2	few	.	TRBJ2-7	TGTGCCAGCAGCTTATTCAGCGGGACAACCTACGAGCAGTACTTC	CASSLFSGTTYEQYF
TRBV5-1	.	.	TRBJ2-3	TGCGCCAGCAGCTTGGAGGCCCAAGGGGGACTAGATACGCAGTATTTT	CASSLEAQGGLDTQYF
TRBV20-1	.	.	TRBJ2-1	TGCAGTGCTAGAGATCATAGTCCGGAAAGCTCCTACAATGAGCAGTTCTTC	CSARDHSPESSYNEQFF
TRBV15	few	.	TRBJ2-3	TGTGCCACCAGCAGAGATAGGGACTCACTTGCGGATACGCAGTATTTT	CATSRDRDSLADTQYF
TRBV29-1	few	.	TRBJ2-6	TGCAGCGGGCTCTCTGGGGCCAACGTCCTGACTTTC	CSGLSGANVLTF
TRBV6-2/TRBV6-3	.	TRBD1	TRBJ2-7	TGTACCAGCAGTGGTAAGGACAGGGGCCGCTTACCCTCCTACGAGCAGTACTTC	CTSSGKDRGRLPSYEQYF
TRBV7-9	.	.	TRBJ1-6	TGTGCCAGCAGCGCCGAACCCCCTGGGTCACCCCTCCACTTT	CASSAEPPGSPLHF
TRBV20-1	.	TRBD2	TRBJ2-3	TGCAGTGCTAGGGGCCTAGCGGGAGCAGATACGCAGTATTTT	CSARGLAGADTQYF
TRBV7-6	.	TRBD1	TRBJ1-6	TGTGCCAGCAGCTTAGTGGCAGGACAGGCGGGTTCACCCCTCCACTTT	CASSLVAGQAGSPLHF
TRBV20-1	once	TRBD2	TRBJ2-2	TGCAGTGCTAGAGAGATTGAACTAGCGGGGGAGCTGAACACCGGGGAGCTGTTTTTT	CSAREIELAGELNTGELFF
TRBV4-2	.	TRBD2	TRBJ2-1	TGTGCCAGCAGCCGATTGAGCGGGGGGGGTGGCTACAATGAGCAGTTCTTC	CASSRLSGGGGYNEQFF
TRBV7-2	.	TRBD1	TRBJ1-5	TGTGCCAGCAGCTTAGGCCACAGGGGAACGGAGCCCCAGCATTTT	CASSLGHRGTEPQHF
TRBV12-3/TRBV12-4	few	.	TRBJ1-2	TGTGCCAGCAGCGACCGGGAACCCAACATGATGAACTATGGCTACACCTTC	CASSDREPNMMNYGYTF
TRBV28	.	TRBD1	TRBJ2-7	TGTGCCACCAGAGGGGACAGGGTTATGCACGAGCAGTACTTC	CATRGDRVMHEQYF
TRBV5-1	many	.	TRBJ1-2	TGCGCCAGCAGCTCTGAGAACTATGGCTACACCTTC	CASSSENYGYTF
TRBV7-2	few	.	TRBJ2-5	TGTGCCAGCAGCAAAGAGGTGACCCAAGAGACCCAGTACTTC	CASSKEVTQETQYF
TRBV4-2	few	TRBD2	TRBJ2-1	TGTGCCAGCAGCCAAGGCGGGGGGGACAATGAGCAGTTCTTC	CASSQGGGDNEQFF
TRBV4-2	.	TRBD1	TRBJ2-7	TGTGCCAGCAGCCCGTCTCGGACAGGGGTCTCCTACGAGCAGTACTTC	CASSPSRTGVSYEQYF